Presented here are 20 T cell receptor beta chains from one specimen sequenced in a study of CD8+ T cells in alopecia areata. Reverse transcribed after extraction, RNA yielded cDNA as the sequencing template. The data were produced by immunoSEQ multiplex PCR, yet TCRdb's version contains in-frame clones alone and is incomplete. This repertoire holds some 110,000 clones, and none appear only once. The sample taken for sequencing was lesional skin. All receptors derive from a C3H/HeJ mouse with alopecia areata. The strain's MHC type: H2-k.

This clone was seen a few times. Each gene name is a mouse one. The CDR3 bases that were read are TGCACCTGCACCAACAGGGGGACAAACACA. It is translated as CTCTNRGTNT. The full CDR3 sequence reads CTCTNRGTNTEVFF. The chain recombines TRBV1 with TRBJ1-1; TRBD1 matches at 8 bases. The sequence runs out 4 residues before the end of the CDR3; the remainder is reconstructed from the germline J gene. This CDR3 region has 14 residues. Looked up from germline, CDR1 is NSQYPW and CDR2 is LRSPGD (reference sequence). V was clipped by 7 bases and J by 0 bases; unmatched bases: 4.

Comments on this clone: The germline and genes are mouse ones. Read data end 4 residues before the CDR3 end; the end is taken from the germline J gene. This sequence joins TRBV19 and TRBJ2-1, with 7 bases that match TRBD2. Germline V gene data show CDR1 as FNHDT and CDR2 as SITEND (reference sequence). The CDR3 covers 15 residues. Trimming at V came to 2 bases and at J to 1 base, leaving 3 bases not matched to a gene. CDR3 sequence: CASSIWGKNYAEQFF. CDR3 DNA (partial): TGTGCCAGCAGTATCTGGGGGAAAAACTATGCT. The full variable domain, rest sourced from reference TRBV19 and TRBJ2-1, is GGIITQTPKFLIGQEGQKLTLKCQQNFNHDTMYWYRQDSGKGLRLIYYSITENDLQKGDLSEGYDASREKKSSFSLTVTSAQKNEMAVFLCASSIWGKNYAEQFFGPGTRLTVL.

This clone was observed a few times. The listed genes are named as in mouse. The read gets to within 4 residues of the CDR3 end, and the germline J gene fills in the rest. The chain couples TRBV13-1 to TRBJ1-1; the D is unclear. Germline-derived CDR1 and CDR2 are NSHNY and SYGAGN. CDR3 size: 11 residues. The CDR3 bases that were read are TGTGCCAGCAGTGAAACAGCA. This gives the protein CASSETA. The full-length CDR3 reads as CASSETAEVFF.

This clone was picked up a small number of times. Gene names and germline match the mouse. The sequence runs out 4 residues before the end of the CDR3; the remainder is reconstructed from the germline J gene. This chain links TRBV13-3 with TRBJ2-4, with D perhaps TRBD1 (6 bases). CDR1 is NNHDY and CDR2 is SYVADS in the germline V gene. CDR3 length: 15 residues. Between the trimmed V and J ends, which lost 2 bases and 0 bases, there was a span of 10 bases. The CDR3 loop reads CASSEDRNSQNTLYF. The CDR3 DNA, read in part, is TGTGCCAGCAGTGAAGACAGGAATAGTCAAAAC.

There are a few counts of this clone. Gene names are the mouse ones. The CDR3 goes on 4 residues after the read ends, and that part is filled in from the germline J gene. J is TRBJ1-2 and V is TRBV31; D uncertain. Trimming pared 0 bases from V and 1 base from J, leaving 6 bases between. Germline V gene lookup returns CDR1 GKSSPN and CDR2 SITVG. The CDR3 sequence is 13 residues long. The part of the CDR3 DNA that was read is TGTGCCTGGAGTCTTCGACAAAACTCC. This translates into CAWSLRQNS. The full CDR3 reads CAWSLRQNSDYTF. The complete variable domain, with remaining parts taken from reference TRBV31 and TRBJ1-2, reads AQTIHQWPVAEIKAVGSPLSLGCTIKGKSSPNLYWYWQATGGTLQQLFYSITVGQVESVVQLNLSASRPKDDQFILSTEKLLLSHSGFYLCAWSLRQNSDYTFGSGTRLLVI.

This clone has only a few counts. Gene names and germline refer to mouse. The CDR3 goes on 4 residues after the read ends, and that part is filled in from the germline J gene. This chain connects TRBV19 to TRBJ2-7; 7 bases fit TRBD2. The CDR3 covers 14 residues. Germline lookup yields CDR1 FNHDT and CDR2 SITEND (reference sequence). The CDR3 loop is CASSPPTGDYEQYF. Incomplete CDR3 DNA: TGTGCCAGCAGCCCCCCCACTGGGGATTAT.

This clone has just a few counts. Any gene name here is a mouse gene name. Read sequence stops 4 residues before the CDR3 end, and the germline J gene provides the missing end. This rearrangement joins TRBV19 to TRBJ2-2; a possible D gene is TRBD2 (5 bases). Between the trimmed V and J ends, which lost 0 bases and 0 bases, there was a span of 9 bases. The CDR3 covers 16 residues. Germline V lookup: CDR1 FNHDT, CDR2 SITEND (reference sequence). CDR3 residues: CASSIGTGSNTGQLYF. The CDR3 bases that were read are TGTGCCAGCAGTATAGGAACTGGATCAAACACCGGG.

Comments on this clone: Gene names are mouse gene names. Read data end 4 residues before the CDR3 end; the end is taken from the germline J gene. The V gene is TRBV13-3, the J gene TRBJ2-5; 9 positions match TRBD1. Losses at the gene ends were 0 bases for V and 3 bases for J; bases not matched to a gene: 5. This CDR3 spans 16 amino acids. The germline V gene has CDR1 NNHDY and CDR2 SYVADS. Partial CDR3 DNA: TGTGCCAGCAGTGATGCACCCGACAGGGGGCAAGAC. Protein: CASSDAPDRGQD. The CDR3, in full, reads CASSDAPDRGQDTQYF.

This clone turned up a few times. Gene names follow the mouse nomenclature. The CDR3 end lies 4 residues beyond the end of the read and is filled in from the germline J gene. The chain couples TRBV19 to TRBJ1-1, with TRBD1 matching over 8 bases. This CDR3 contains 14 residues. Germline V CDR1 and CDR2: FNHDT, SITEND (reference sequence). Unmatched junction bases numbered 3, after V lost 5 bases and J lost 0 bases. The covered CDR3 bases are TGTGCCAGCAGCGGACAGGGAGCAAACACA. Protein product: CASSGQGANT. The full CDR3 sequence reads CASSGQGANTEVFF.

With regard to this clone: Gene and germline names: mouse. The read terminates 4 residues ahead of where the CDR3 ends, so the germline J gene completes it. The chain recombines TRBV13-3 with TRBJ2-4; D unresolved. V was cut by 0 bases and J by 2 bases, with 7 bases left in between. The germline CDR1 and CDR2 sequences are NNHDY and SYVADS. This CDR3 has 14 residues. The CDR3 DNA, read in part, is TGTGCCAGCAGTGATGCAACAAATCAAAAC. Translated: CASSDATNQN. The entire CDR3 reads CASSDATNQNTLYF. Drawing the rest from reference TRBV13-3 and TRBJ2-4, the complete variable domain is EAAVTQSPRSKVAVTGGKVTLSCHQTNNHDYMYWYRQDTGHGLRLIHYSYVADSTEKGDIPDGYKASRPSQENFSLILELASLSQTAVYFCASSDATNQNTLYFGAGTRLSVL.

In this sample, this clone turned up a few times. Mouse names are used for the genes. Incomplete CDR3 DNA: TGCACCTGCAGTGCAGATCTAGGGACTGGGGCGTAT. Its protein is CTCSADLGTGAY. The whole CDR3 is CTCSADLGTGAYEQYF. The gene calls are TRBV1 and TRBJ2-7; TRBD2 matches at 10 bases. The read ends 4 residues before the CDR3 terminus; that terminus is restored from the germline J gene. CDR3 length equals 16 residues. CDR1 NSQYPW and CDR2 LRSPGD come from the germline V gene (reference sequence).

This clone turned up a few times. Any gene name here is a mouse gene name. CDR3 DNA, as far as it was read: TGTGCCAGCAGTGCGGCAGGGGGCACA. Its translation: CASSAAGGT. The full CDR3 sequence reads CASSAAGGTEVFF. The chain combines TRBV19 with TRBJ1-1; TRBD1 matches at 7 bases. The read halts 4 residues ahead of the CDR3 end, with the missing end drawn from the germline J gene. Germline V gene data show CDR1 as FNHDT and CDR2 as SITEND (reference sequence). The CDR3 has 13 amino acids. After removal of 4 bases from V and 4 bases from J, the junction contained 4 bases not matched to a gene.

Note on this clone: The protein recorded in TCRdb does not match the translated DNA at residue 12; the protein presented here comes from translating the DNA. Each gene name is a mouse one. Incomplete CDR3 DNA: TGTGCCAGCCCCTCTCCGGGACAGGGTGGAAATACG. It is translated as CASPSPGQGGNT. The entire CDR3 is CASPSPGQGGNTLYF. The chain uses TRBV19 and TRBJ1-3; 9 positions match TRBD1. The read gets to within 3 residues of the CDR3 end, and the germline J gene fills in the rest. CDR3 length: 15 amino acids. Trimming cost V 7 bases and J 3 bases; bases outside gene matches: 8. Germline CDR1 and CDR2: FNHDT and SITEND (reference sequence).

This clone was observed many times. The listed genes are named as in mouse. The read stops 4 residues short of the end of the CDR3; the missing end is completed from the germline J gene. This chain joins TRBV13-3 and TRBJ2-1; 11 bases align to TRBD2. The CDR3 has 15 amino acids. Trimming at V came to 5 bases and at J to 6 bases, leaving 7 bases not matched to a gene. CDR1 NNHDY and CDR2 SYVADS come from the germline V gene. The CDR3 spells CASRDTGGAPAEQFF. The CDR3 DNA, read in part, is TGTGCCAGCAGGGACACTGGGGGGGCGCCTGCT.

This clone appeared many times. Gene labels here are mouse ones. The read finishes 4 residues shy of the CDR3 end, and the germline J gene is used to complete it. The rearrangement joins TRBV13-3 to TRBJ1-4; 8 bases agree with TRBD1. Germline CDR1 NNHDY, CDR2 SYVADS. V shed 2 bases and J 2 bases; nucleotides not matched to a gene: 5. CDR3 length: 16 residues. Here the CDR3 reads CASSERAGGSNERLFF. CDR3 DNA (partial): TGTGCCAGCAGTGAAAGGGCAGGGGGCTCCAACGAA.

On this clone: Here the gene names and germline are mouse. Read coverage stops 4 residues before the CDR3 terminus; the germline J gene supplies the remainder. The chain combines TRBV13-2 with TRBJ1-4; 12 bases fit TRBD1. CDR3 length: 16 residues. V shed 0 bases, J shed 6 bases, and the junction held 3 bases outside the gene matches. The germline CDR1 and CDR2 sequences are NNHNN and SYGAGS (reference sequence). The part of the CDR3 DNA that was read is TGTGCCAGCGGTGATGTCGGGACAGGGGGCGACGAA. It translates to CASGDVGTGGDE. The full-length CDR3 reads as CASGDVGTGGDERLFF.

This clone was seen a handful of times. The listed genes are named as in mouse. The read falls 4 residues short of the CDR3 end, and the missing part is taken from the germline J gene. The V call is TRBV13-1, the J call TRBJ1-4; 8 bases match TRBD1. This CDR3 spans 14 amino acids. The germline gives CDR1 NSHNY, CDR2 SYGAGN. The CDR3 sequence is CASSAQGDAERLFF. The sequenced CDR3 bases are TGTGCCAGCAGTGCACAGGGGGACGCCGAA.

This clone has a handful of counts. The gene names given are mouse names. The read gets to within 4 residues of the CDR3 end, and the germline J gene fills in the rest. The gene calls are TRBV13-2 and TRBJ2-2; 11 positions agree with TRBD1. CDR1 is NNHNN, CDR2 SYGAGS, per germline (reference sequence). This CDR3 is built from 15 residues. V lost 2 bases and J lost 4; bases outside the gene matches: 1. The CDR3 loop is CASGEDRGRTGQLYF. CDR3 bases read: TGTGCCAGCGGTGAGGACAGGGGGCGCACCGGG.

With regard to this clone: Germline and genes: mouse. Read data end 4 residues before the CDR3 end; the end is taken from the germline J gene. V is TRBV19 and J is TRBJ2-5, with TRBD2 matching over 12 bases. The germline CDR1 and CDR2 sequences are FNHDT and SITEND (reference sequence). The CDR3 contains 15 residues. CDR3 DNA, as far as it was read: TGTGCCAGCAGTCCGACTGGGGGGGCTGTGGAC. Protein: CASSPTGGAVD. The whole CDR3 sequence reads CASSPTGGAVDTQYF.

Details on this clone: Gene names refer to mouse genes. The CDR3 end is not reached by the read, which stops 4 residues before it; the germline J gene fills it in. The chain joins TRBV1 to TRBJ1-4; D is perhaps TRBD1 (5 bases). From germline, CDR1 is NSQYPW and CDR2 LRSPGD (reference sequence). The germline V and J ends were trimmed by 0 bases and 6 bases, with 11 bases remaining between them. CDR3 length: 15 amino acids. The CDR3 here is CTCSADIREDERLFF. The covered CDR3 bases are TGCACCTGCAGTGCAGATATCAGGGAGGACGAA.